One sample yielded the 16 T cell receptor beta chains listed below, sequenced in a study of blood T cell repertoires in COVID-19. Here immunoSEQ multiplex PCR was the method, and the copy in TCRdb shows in-frame clones only, minus some. The sample has 250,000 to 350,000 clones, 86% seen once. Sample: peripheral blood. These receptors originate from a woman in her thirties with active or convalescent COVID-19.

This clone occurred a few times. The rearrangement joins TRBV7-9 to TRBJ2-2; TRBD2 agrees at 8 bases. This CDR3 region has 14 residues. Germline V gene data show CDR1 as SEHNR and CDR2 as FQNEAQ (reference sequence). The V segment lost 5 bases and the J segment 3 bases; nucleotides outside the gene matches: 2. The CDR3 region has the DNA TGTGCCAGCAGCCGGGGGGGTGACACCGGGGAGCTGTTTTTT. Its protein is CASSRGGDTGELFF.

This clone has only one observation. V usage is TRBV7-2 and J usage is TRBJ2-1, with a possible D match to TRBD1 (5 bases). This CDR3 is built from 16 residues. Germline V CDR1 and CDR2: SGHTA, FQGNSA. Deletions cut 5 bases from V and 7 bases from J, with 21 bases between. The CDR3, as DNA: TGTGCCAGCAGCGCTACCAATGTTTGGGGCGAAAATGAGCAGTTCTTC. Its translation: CASSATNVWGENEQFF.

The chain joins TRBV28 to TRBJ2-2; TRBD1 aligns across 9 bases. Germline CDR1 MDHEN, CDR2 SYDVKM. The CDR3 runs to 17 residues. The J segment lost 4 bases and the V segment lost 6 bases, leaving 12 bases of the junction unmatched. The CDR3 DNA sequence: TGTGCCAGCAGGGGACAGGGAGGATCCCTCGGCACCGGGGAGCTGTTTTTT. Amino acid sequence: CASRGQGGSLGTGELFF. Variable domain in full (rest from reference TRBV28 and TRBJ2-2): DVKVTQSSRYLVKRTGEKVFLECVQDMDHENMFWYRQDPGLGLRLIYFSYDVKMKEKGDIPEGYSVSREKKERFSLILESASTNQTSMYLCASRGQGGSLGTGELFFGEGSRLTVL.

The chain has TRBV5-1 and TRBJ2-1; 13 nucleotides line up with TRBD2. This CDR3 region has 16 residues. V lost 4 bases and J lost 6; bases outside the gene matches: 7. Germline V CDR1 and CDR2: SGHRS, YFSETQ. CDR3 residues: CASSPTSGGAGNEQFF. The CDR3 DNA follows: TGCGCCAGCAGCCCTACTAGCGGGGGGGCCGGCAATGAGCAGTTCTTC.

The chain couples TRBV30 to TRBJ2-3, with TRBD2 identical over 9 bases. V trimming: 3 bases; J trimming: 1 base; junction bases outside the gene matches: 2. This CDR3 is 14 amino acids long. Germline V gene sequence: CDR1 GTSNPN, CDR2 SVGIG (reference sequence). The CDR3, as DNA: TGTGCCTGGAGGTTAGCGGGGGGCACAGATACGCAGTATTTT. This encodes CAWRLAGGTDTQYF.

The chain joins TRBV12-3 or TRBV12-4 to TRBJ1-2; D is possibly TRBD1 (5 bases). Trimming removed 1 base from V and 6 bases from J, with 9 bases in between. This CDR3 contains 13 residues. The CDR3 region is CASSLGRGNGYTF. The CDR3 nucleotides are TGTGCCAGCAGTTTAGGGCGGGGGAATGGCTACACCTTC.

CDR3 loop: CASTQTGVGGYTF. Written as DNA, the CDR3 is TGTGCCAGCACCCAGACAGGGGTAGGTGGCTACACCTTC. This chain uses TRBV6-5 with TRBJ1-2; 8 positions match TRBD1. Germline CDR1 is MNHEY and CDR2 is SVGAGI. The CDR3 has 13 amino acids. J was trimmed by 7 bases and V by 7 bases; bases with no gene match: 8.

This rearrangement joins TRBV7-8 to TRBJ1-4; D ambiguous. V was pared by 6 bases and J by 0 bases, with 8 bases between. CDR1 is SGHVS, CDR2 FQNEAQ, per germline. This CDR3 has 14 residues. The CDR3 here is CASSWAATNEKLFF. In DNA form, the CDR3 reads TGTGCCAGCAGTTGGGCAGCAACTAATGAAAAACTGTTTTTT.

The chain has TRBV5-8 and TRBJ2-3; TRBD1 matches at 8 bases. The CDR3 totals 17 residues. From germline, CDR1 is SGHTS and CDR2 YDEGEE. V lost 2 bases to trimming and J lost 2 bases; unmatched junction nucleotides: 10. The CDR3 DNA sequence: TGTGCCAGCAGCTTACTCACCGGGACAGGTTACACAGATACGCAGTATTTT. Protein: CASSLLTGTGYTDTQYF.

The chain is built from TRBV5-1 and TRBJ1-1, with D possibly matching TRBD1 (5 bases). CDR3 size: 13 residues. Trimming shortened V by 4 bases and J by 5 bases, and 12 bases separated the two germline ends. Germline V gene sequence: CDR1 SGHRS, CDR2 YFSETQ. CDR3 sequence reads: CASSAGGGTEAFF. The CDR3 nucleotides read TGCGCCAGCAGCGCTGGGGGGGGGACTGAAGCTTTCTTT.

CDR3 nucleotide sequence: TGTGCCAGCAGCTTAGATTCTGACAGAAAGGGTGAAGCTTTCTTT. Residues: CASSLDSDRKGEAFF. This chain uses TRBV11-2 with TRBJ1-1; D might be TRBD1 (5 bases). Trimming shortened V by 0 bases and J by 7 bases, and 15 bases separated the two germline ends. The CDR3 runs 15 residues. The germline V gene encodes CDR1 SGHAT and CDR2 FQNNGV. Using reference TRBV11-2 and TRBJ1-1 for the parts outside the CDR3, the full variable domain is EAGVAQSPRYKIIEKRQSVAFWCNPISGHATLYWYQQILGQGPKLLIQFQNNGVVDDSQLPKDRFSAERLKGVDSTLKIQPAKLEDSAVYLCASSLDSDRKGEAFFGQGTRLTVV.

The chain has TRBV19 and TRBJ1-1, with D maybe TRBD1 (6 bases). Trimming pared 7 bases from V and 8 bases from J, leaving 17 bases between. The CDR3 runs 13 residues. Germline loops: CDR1 LNHDA, CDR2 SQIVND (reference sequence). The CDR3 nucleotides are TGTGCCAGTACCGTCAGGGGCTTTGGCGAAGCTTTCTTT. This codes for CASTVRGFGEAFF.

The CDR3 loop is CASSLEAGDSYNEQFF. The CDR3, as DNA: TGCGCCAGCAGCTTGGAGGCGGGAGATTCTTACAATGAGCAGTTCTTC. The rearrangement joins TRBV5-1 to TRBJ2-1, with TRBD2 matching over 7 bases. Germline V gene lookup returns CDR1 SGHRS and CDR2 YFSETQ. The CDR3 extends over 16 amino acids. Trimming cost V 0 bases and J 4 bases; bases outside gene matches: 7.

The J gene is TRBJ1-1, the V gene TRBV5-5; 7 positions match TRBD1. This CDR3 is built from 15 residues. The germline V gene encodes CDR1 SGHKS and CDR2 YYEKEE (reference sequence). V lost 0 bases and J lost 5; bases outside the gene matches: 7. CDR3 amino acids: CASSLDRGDWTEAFF. The CDR3, as DNA: TGTGCCAGCAGCTTGGACAGGGGAGATTGGACTGAAGCTTTCTTT.

V usage is TRBV4-2 and J usage is TRBJ2-7, with D perhaps TRBD2 (7 bases). The CDR3 runs 16 residues. V was pared by 0 bases and J by 2 bases, with 14 bases between. CDR1 LGHNA and CDR2 YNFKEQ come from the germline V gene. CDR3 sequence reads: CASSQDGGGGPYEQYF. The CDR3, as DNA: TGTGCCAGCAGCCAAGATGGTGGCGGGGGCCCCTACGAGCAGTACTTC.

The chain joins TRBV5-1 to TRBJ2-7, with unresolved D. This CDR3 is 11 amino acids long. V was clipped by 8 bases and J by 2 bases, with 8 bases between them. CDR1 is SGHRS and CDR2 is YFSETQ in the germline V gene. In DNA form, the CDR3 reads TGCGCCAGGATAGAGGCCTACGAGCAGTACTTC. Translating it yields CARIEAYEQYF.